Below are 20 T cell receptor beta chains sequenced from a single sample in a study of shared clonotypes between healthy human individuals. Repertoires were generated with immunoSEQ multiplex PCR, while TCRdb's copy carries only in-frame clones and drops some. Of more than 2,000,000 clones in the sample, around nine tenths were seen once. The sample comprised naive CD4+ T cells sorted from blood. Subset in this sample: CD45RA+ positively selected. All receptors derive from a man younger than 30 in good health.

The genes are TRBV7-2 and TRBJ2-7; 12 nucleotides match TRBD1. V was pared by 2 bases and J by 4 bases, with 12 bases of the junction left unmatched. CDR3 length equals 18 residues. CDR1 and CDR2 (germline): SGHTA, FQGNSA. CDR3 coding DNA: TGTGCCAGCAGCTTATGGGACAGGGGGCAGGGTAGCGGGTACGAGCAGTACTTC. Its translation: CASSLWDRGQGSGYEQYF. The whole variable domain, filled in from reference TRBV7-2 and TRBJ2-7, reads GAGVSQSPSNKVTEKGKDVELRCDPISGHTALYWYRQSLGQGLEFLIYFQGNSAPDKSGLPSDRFSAERTGGSVSTLTIQRTQQEDSAVYLCASSLWDRGQGSGYEQYFGPGTRLTVT.

Details on this clone: Different DNA sequences within this sample yield the same CDR3. This chain links TRBV25-1 with TRBJ1-1; tentatively, D is TRBD1 (6 bases). Trimming took off 6 bases at V and 0 bases at J, with 8 bases between the two ends. This CDR3 has 13 amino acids. In germline, CDR1 is MGHDK, CDR2 SYGVNS. The CDR3 nucleotides are TGTGCCAGCAGCAGGACAGTGAACACTGAAGCTTTCTTT. Amino acid sequence: CASSRTVNTEAFF.

The chain carries TRBV7-2 and TRBJ1-2; 7 bases agree with TRBD1. The CDR3 is made up of 14 amino acids. Per the germline V gene, CDR1 is SGHTA and CDR2 is FQGNSA. V shed 0 bases and J 7 bases; nucleotides not matched to a gene: 5. The CDR3 DNA reads TGTGCCAGCAGCTTAGCAGGGGGCGCGGGTGGCTACACCTTC. Its translation is CASSLAGGAGGYTF. Full variable domain (rest looked up from reference TRBV7-2 and TRBJ1-2): GAGVSQSPSNKVTEKGKDVELRCDPISGHTALYWYRQSLGQGLEFLIYFQGNSAPDKSGLPSDRFSAERTGGSVSTLTIQRTQQEDSAVYLCASSLAGGAGGYTFGSGTRLTVV.

The rearrangement uses TRBV5-1 and TRBJ2-3; a possible D gene is TRBD1 (6 bases). The V end lost 4 bases, the J end lost 3 bases, and 15 bases lay between the germline ends. Germline CDR1 and CDR2: SGHRS and YFSETQ. CDR3 length: 15 amino acids. The CDR3: CASSPLQGKTDTQYF. The CDR3 DNA reads TGCGCCAGCAGCCCCCTACAGGGTAAAACAGATACGCAGTATTTT.

This chain joins TRBV12-2 and TRBJ2-7; the table's D call, TRBD2, has no DNA check behind it. TRBV12-2 is listed as a pseudogene. The length of the CDR3 is 15 residues. CDR3 in DNA: TGTGCAAGTCGCTTTGCGGGGGCGCCCCGTCGTGAGCAGTACTTC. Translated: CASRFAGAPRREQYF.

The chain recombines TRBV7-3 with TRBJ2-6; D call uncertain. V was cut by 4 bases and J by 1 base, with 8 bases left in between. The germline gives CDR1 SGHTA, CDR2 FQGTGA. This CDR3 is 15 amino acids long. The CDR3 bases are TGTGCCAGCAGCTACTACAGTTCTGGGGCCAACGTCCTGACTTTC. As protein: CASSYYSSGANVLTF.

This rearrangement joins TRBV9 to TRBJ1-3; D is unclear. Germline V gives CDR1 SGDLS, CDR2 YYNGEE. This CDR3 spans 14 amino acids. The germline V and J ends were trimmed by 0 bases and 4 bases, with 8 bases remaining between them. Here the CDR3 reads CASSVGGIGNTIYF. CDR3 nucleotide sequence: TGTGCCAGCAGCGTAGGGGGTATCGGAAACACCATATATTTT.

This chain uses TRBV7-9 with TRBJ2-7; 8 nucleotides agree with TRBD1. The J segment lost 2 bases and the V segment lost 5 bases, leaving 8 bases of the junction unmatched. The CDR3 length is 15 residues. The germline V gene encodes CDR1 SEHNR and CDR2 FQNEAQ (reference sequence). CDR3 loop: CASSAAGTGPYEQYF. As DNA, the CDR3 is TGTGCCAGCAGCGCGGCTGGGACAGGTCCCTACGAGCAGTACTTC.

The J gene is TRBJ2-7, the V gene TRBV2, with 9 nucleotides matching TRBD1. V trimming: 7 bases; J trimming: 1 base; junction bases outside the gene matches: 5. The CDR3 contains 14 residues. Germline V gives CDR1 SNHLY, CDR2 FYNNEI. CDR3: CASKRDRDSYEQYF. The DNA for the CDR3 is TGTGCCAGCAAAAGGGACAGGGATTCCTACGAGCAGTACTTC.

J is TRBJ1-6 and V is TRBV4-1; D remains unclear. The V gene lost 0 bases and the J gene lost 0 bases, with 12 bases spanning the gap. Germline lookup yields CDR1 MGHRA and CDR2 YSYEKL. This CDR3 spans 18 amino acids. The DNA for the CDR3 is TGCGCCAGCAGCCAAGAAGAGGGAAGGGCCTCCTATAATTCACCCCTCCACTTT. Its translation: CASSQEEGRASYNSPLHF.

V gene TRBV5-1 combines with J gene TRBJ2-1; D not certain. Germline CDR1 and CDR2: SGHRS and YFSETQ. The CDR3 runs to 14 residues. Trimming took 0 bases from V and 5 from J, leaving 9 bases between them. DNA of the CDR3: TGCGCCAGCAGCTTGGGGTACGGCAACAATGAGCAGTTCTTC. Translated, it gives CASSLGYGNNEQFF.

The V gene is TRBV6-6, the J gene TRBJ2-2; D unclear. This CDR3 has 11 amino acids. Trimming pared 6 bases from V and 5 bases from J, leaving 4 bases between. The germline V gene has CDR1 MNHNY and CDR2 SVGAGI (reference sequence). The CDR3 here is CASRATGELFF. The CDR3 region has the DNA TGTGCCAGCAGGGCTACCGGGGAGCTGTTTTTT.

The rearrangement uses TRBV6-1 and TRBJ2-5; D perhaps matches TRBD1 (5 bases). The CDR3 extends over 15 amino acids. V lost 11 bases and J lost 1, with 20 bases in between. Germline V gene sequence: CDR1 MNHNS, CDR2 SASEGT. The CDR3 here is CAGGKQTVGQETQYF. CDR3 in DNA: TGTGCCGGCGGTAAACAGACAGTAGGCCAAGAGACCCAGTACTTC.

This clone has only one observation. The chain has TRBV9 and TRBJ2-7; D is undetermined. The CDR3 runs to 16 residues. The germline V gene encodes CDR1 SGDLS and CDR2 YYNGEE. V lost 0 bases to trimming and J lost 2 bases, with 15 bases between them. The CDR3 DNA follows: TGTGCCAGCAGCGTAGGTTTTGGGCAGCCGCCCTACGAGCAGTACTTC. Translated: CASSVGFGQPPYEQYF.

The chain has TRBV6-5 and TRBJ1-4; TRBD1 is a possible D gene (6 bases). Per the germline V gene, CDR1 is MNHEY and CDR2 is SVGAGI. V was cut by 7 bases and J by 9 bases, with 12 bases left in between. CDR3 length equals 12 residues. CDR3 residues: CASKTTGKKLFF. CDR3 bases: TGTGCCAGCAAGACTACAGGGAAAAAACTGTTTTTT.

This clone showed up just once. The J gene is TRBJ2-1, the V gene TRBV27, with 15 bases that match TRBD2. V shed 8 bases and J 8 bases; nucleotides not matched to a gene: 10. The germline gives CDR1 MNHEY, CDR2 SMNVEV (reference sequence). The length of the CDR3 is 16 residues. The CDR3 reads CASWTSGGAVVDEQFF. CDR3 in DNA: TGTGCCAGCTGGACTAGCGGGGGGGCCGTTGTTGATGAGCAGTTCTTC.

The V and J genes are TRBV28 and TRBJ2-7; no definite D call. CDR1 and CDR2 from the germline V gene are MDHEN and SYDVKM. V was trimmed by 2 bases and J by 2 bases, leaving 7 bases between them. The CDR3 is 13 residues long. Here the CDR3 reads CASSLKSPYEQYF. CDR3 in DNA: TGTGCCAGCAGTTTAAAGAGTCCCTACGAGCAGTACTTC.

The J gene is TRBJ2-1, the V gene TRBV7-2; TRBD2 matches 15 bases. This CDR3 contains 16 residues. Trimming at V came to 5 bases and at J to 8 bases, leaving 7 bases not matched to a gene. Germline V lookup: CDR1 SGHTA, CDR2 FQGNSA. CDR3 residues: CASSGRTSGGGHEQFF. CDR3 sequence (DNA): TGTGCCAGCAGCGGGCGGACTAGCGGGGGGGGCCATGAGCAGTTCTTC.

The rearrangement uses TRBV5-1 and TRBJ1-1; D call uncertain. Germline CDR1 SGHRS, CDR2 YFSETQ. This CDR3 has 12 residues. With 0 bases removed from V and 8 bases from J, the gap between germline ends came to 8 bases. The CDR3 nucleotides are TGCGCCAGCAGCTTGGAAGGTCCAGAAGCTTTCTTT. It yields the protein CASSLEGPEAFF. Together with reference TRBV5-1 and TRBJ1-1, the CDR3 gives the full variable domain: KAGVTQTPRYLIKTRGQQVTLSCSPISGHRSVSWYQQTPGQGLQFLFEYFSETQRNKGNFPGRFSGRQFSNSRSEMNVSTLELGDSALYLCASSLEGPEAFFGQGTRLTVV.

V is TRBV6-4 and J is TRBJ1-6; 9 bases align to TRBD1. The CDR3 covers 15 residues. Germline V gene data show CDR1 as MRHNA and CDR2 as SNTAGT. Losses at the gene ends were 9 bases for V and 9 bases for J; bases not matched to a gene: 12. CDR3 loop: CASSQTGTGISPLHF. The CDR3 coding sequence is TGTGCCAGTTCACAGACCGGGACAGGGATTTCACCCCTCCACTTT.